The 2 T cell receptor beta chains below were found in one sample sequenced in a study of post-analysis software for immune sequencing data. Unique molecular identifiers featured in each of the TCR beta cDNA libraries. Using its own MiXCR run on the PCR reads, TCRdb lists one record per CDR3 protein. The sample lists hundreds of thousands of distinct CDR3 sequences; approximately 59% were seen once. Regarding the study as a whole: TRBV5-6, TRBV5-1 and TRBV20-1 were among a handful of TRBV segments more frequent in patients than controls.

Antigens of these TCRs are unknown. Sequencing input: blood. The receptors here all came from a girl aged 2 to 9 with multiple sclerosis.

This chain uses TRBV5-6 with TRBJ2-3, with a possible D match to TRBD1 (5 bases). This CDR3 is built from 15 residues. Germline V gene lookup returns CDR1 SGHDT and CDR2 YYEEEE. The V end was cut by 1 base, the J end by 1 base, with 10 bases between. The CDR3 here is CASSLWGRGTDTQYF. The CDR3 bases are TGTGCCAGCAGCTTGTGGGGCCGGGGCACAGATACGCAGTATTTT.

The chain uses TRBV18 and TRBJ2-7; D possibly uses TRBD1 or TRBD2 (5 bases each). Germline-derived CDR1 and CDR2 are KGHSH and LQKENI. This CDR3 is built from 15 residues. Trimming removed 6 bases at V and 4 bases at J, with 19 bases between. The CDR3 coding sequence is TGTGCCAGCTCGCCAGGGACCGGAGACAATTACGAGCAGTACTTC. This translates into CASSPGTGDNYEQYF.